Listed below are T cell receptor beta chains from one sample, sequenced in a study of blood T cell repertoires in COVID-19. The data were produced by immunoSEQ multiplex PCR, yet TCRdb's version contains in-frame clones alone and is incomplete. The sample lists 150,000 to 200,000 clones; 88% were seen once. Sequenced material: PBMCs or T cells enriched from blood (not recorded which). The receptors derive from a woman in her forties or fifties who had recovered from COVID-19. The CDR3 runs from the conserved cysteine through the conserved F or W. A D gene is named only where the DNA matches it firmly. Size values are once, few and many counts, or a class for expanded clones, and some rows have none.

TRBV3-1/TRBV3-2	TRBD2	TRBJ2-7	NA	TGTGCCAGCAGCCTCGGACTAGCGGGGGATGAGCAGTACTTC	CASSLGLAGDEQYF
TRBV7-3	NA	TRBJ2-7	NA	TGTGCCAGCAGCCTCACCCCGCGGCAGGGGGAGCAGTACTTC	CASSLTPRQGEQYF
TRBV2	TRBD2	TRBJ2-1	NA	TGTGCCAGCAGTACGAGCGGGGGGGTATACAATGAGCAGTTCTTC	CASSTSGGVYNEQFF
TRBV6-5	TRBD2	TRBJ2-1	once	TGTGCCAGCAGGCCGGGGGGGAGTTACAATGAGCAGTTCTTC	CASRPGGSYNEQFF
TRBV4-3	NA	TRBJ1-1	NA	TGCGCCAGCAGCATGACAGGGAACACTGAAGCTTTCTTT	CASSMTGNTEAFF
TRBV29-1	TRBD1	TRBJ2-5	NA	TGCAGCGCCGGTGCTCCTGGACAGGAAGCCTCGGGGACCCAGTACTTC	CSAGAPGQEASGTQYF
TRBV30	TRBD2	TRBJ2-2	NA	TGTGCCTGGAGCTTTAGCGGGGGGCACACCGGGGAGCTGTTTTTT	CAWSFSGGHTGELFF
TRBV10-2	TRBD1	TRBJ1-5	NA	TGCGCCAGCAAGACAGGGAAGGGACAGCCCCAGCATTTT	CASKTGKGQPQHF
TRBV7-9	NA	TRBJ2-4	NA	TGTGCCAGCAGCTTAGATGCAGGGGCCAAAAACATTCAGTACTTC	CASSLDAGAKNIQYF
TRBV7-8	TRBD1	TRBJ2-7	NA	TGTGCCAGCAGCTTACGGGACAGGGGGACCTACGAGCAGTACTTC	CASSLRDRGTYEQYF
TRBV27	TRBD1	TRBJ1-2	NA	TGTGCCAGCAGTGGAGGGACAGGGTTTCACTATGGCTACACCTTC	CASSGGTGFHYGYTF
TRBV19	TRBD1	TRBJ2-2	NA	TGTGCCAGTAGAGACTTACAGGGGGTGTGGATCGGGGAGCTGTTTTTT	CASRDLQGVWIGELFF
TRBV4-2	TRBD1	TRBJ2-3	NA	TGTGCCAGCAGCCAAGGACAGGGGAAGGATACGCAGTATTTT	CASSQGQGKDTQYF
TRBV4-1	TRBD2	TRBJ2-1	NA	TGCGCCAGCAGCCAACTGGGACTAGCGGTTTACAATGAGCAGTTCTTC	CASSQLGLAVYNEQFF
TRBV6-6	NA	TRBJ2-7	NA	TGTGCCAGCAGTGATCTAGTTTATTCCTACGAGCAGTACTTC	CASSDLVYSYEQYF
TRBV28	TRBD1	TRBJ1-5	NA	TGTGCCAGCAGGTCCCAGGGACAGGGCAATCAGCCCCAGCATTTT	CASRSQGQGNQPQHF
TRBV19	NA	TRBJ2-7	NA	TGTGCCAGTAGCACTGACAGGTTCTACGAGCAGTACTTC	CASSTDRFYEQYF
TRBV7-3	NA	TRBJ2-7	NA	TGTGCCAGCAGCGCCACAGGGACGACCTACGAGCAGTACTTC	CASSATGTTYEQYF
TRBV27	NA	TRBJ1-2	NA	TGTGCCAGCAGTTTATCCAGGGTACATGGCTACACCTTC	CASSLSRVHGYTF
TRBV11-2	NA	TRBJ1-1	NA	TGTGCCAGCAGCCCCCGGGTAGGACTGATCTCGAACACTGAAGCTTTCTTT	CASSPRVGLISNTEAFF
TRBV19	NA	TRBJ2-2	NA	TGTGCCAGTAGTCAGGGGGGGAACACCGGGGAGCTGTTTTTT	CASSQGGNTGELFF
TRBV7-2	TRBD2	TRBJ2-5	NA	TGTGCCAGCAGCCATCCACGCGGGGGGGCCGACGAGACCCAGTACTTC	CASSHPRGGADETQYF
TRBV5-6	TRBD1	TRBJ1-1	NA	TGTGCCAGCAGCCATGACAGGGGGCTGAACACTGAAGCTTTCTTT	CASSHDRGLNTEAFF
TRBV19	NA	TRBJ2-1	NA	TGTGCCAGTAGTTGGCGGGTTTCCTACAATGAGCAGTTCTTC	CASSWRVSYNEQFF
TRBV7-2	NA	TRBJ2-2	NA	TGTGCCAGCCACTTGACCGGGGGGAACACCGGGGAGCTGTTTTTT	CASHLTGGNTGELFF
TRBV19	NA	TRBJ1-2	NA	TGTGCCAGTAGTAATCCCAGGCTCTTTAACTATGGCTACACCTTC	CASSNPRLFNYGYTF
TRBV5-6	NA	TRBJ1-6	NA	TGTGCCAGCAGCTTGGACCTGCGGAATAATTCACCCCTCCACTTT	CASSLDLRNNSPLHF
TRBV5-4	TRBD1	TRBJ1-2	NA	TGTGCCAGCAGCTCCTCAGGGGGGAGCTATGGCTACACCTTC	CASSSSGGSYGYTF
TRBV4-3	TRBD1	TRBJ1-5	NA	TGCGCCAGCAGCCAAGCGACAGGGGCCAGTCAGCCCCAGCATTTT	CASSQATGASQPQHF
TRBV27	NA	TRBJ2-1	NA	TGTGCCAGCAGTCTAGCAACCTCCTACAATGAGCAGTTCTTC	CASSLATSYNEQFF
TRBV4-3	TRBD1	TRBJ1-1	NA	TGCGCCAGCAGCCAAGATGACAGGGGGCGAGGTGAAGCTTTCTTT	CASSQDDRGRGEAFF
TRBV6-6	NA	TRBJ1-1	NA	TGTGCCACCCTATCACAGGGTTCGAACACTGAAGCTTTCTTT	CATLSQGSNTEAFF
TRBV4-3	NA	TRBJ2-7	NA	TGCGCCAGCAGCCAAGGTACACGATCCTACGAGCAGTACTTC	CASSQGTRSYEQYF
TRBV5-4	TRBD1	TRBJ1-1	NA	TGTGCCAGCAGCTTGACAGGGGGCAAGGTCGTCGAGGCTTTCTTT	CASSLTGGKVVEAFF
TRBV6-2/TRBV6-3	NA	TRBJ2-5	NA	TGTGCCAGCAGTTACACTTTCGACGGGGAAGACGACCAAGAGACCCAGTACTTC	CASSYTFDGEDDQETQYF
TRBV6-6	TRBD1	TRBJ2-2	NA	TGTGCCAGCAGTTACCCAACAGGGGGTACCGGGGAGCTGTTTTTT	CASSYPTGGTGELFF
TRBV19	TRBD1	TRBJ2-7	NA	TGTGCCAGTAGTCAGACAGGGGGCGGGTACGAGCAGTACTTC	CASSQTGGGYEQYF
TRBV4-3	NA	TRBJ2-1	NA	TGCGCCAGCAGCTTTTTTAGCGGTCACATTCCCTACAATGAGCAGTTCTTC	CASSFFSGHIPYNEQFF
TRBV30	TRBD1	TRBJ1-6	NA	TGTGCCAGCAACCGACAGGGGACCTCACCCCTCCACTTT	CASNRQGTSPLHF
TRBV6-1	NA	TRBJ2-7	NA	TGTGCCAGCAGTGACAGGGGCTACGAGCAGTACTTC	CASSDRGYEQYF
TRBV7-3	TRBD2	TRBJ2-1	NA	TGTGCCAGCAGCTTAGTTTCTAGCGGGGGTAATGAGCAGTTCTTC	CASSLVSSGGNEQFF
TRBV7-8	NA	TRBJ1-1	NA	TGTGCCAGCAGCTTAGTAGGGGGAAGGACTGAAGCTTTCTTT	CASSLVGGRTEAFF
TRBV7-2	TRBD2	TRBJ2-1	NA	TGTGCCAGCGAAGCGGGGGGCCGGAATGAGCAGTTCTTC	CASEAGGRNEQFF
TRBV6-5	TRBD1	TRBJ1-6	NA	TGTGCCAGCAGTTTACAGGGGGCAACTTCACCCCTCCACTTT	CASSLQGATSPLHF
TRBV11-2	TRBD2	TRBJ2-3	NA	TGTGCCAGCCGGCGGGGGGCCCTTGGCACAGATACGCAGTATTTT	CASRRGALGTDTQYF
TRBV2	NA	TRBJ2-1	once	TGTGCCAGCAGTGAAAAGGGACTTTACAATGAGCAGTTCTTC	CASSEKGLYNEQFF